Described below is a single T cell receptor (beta chain) sequence and its context. The CDR3 runs 18 residues. CDR1 is SGHNT and CDR2 is YYREEE in the germline V gene (reference sequence). After removal of 1 base from V and 1 base from J, the junction contained 13 bases not matched to a gene. These data originate in a study of blood T cell repertoires in COVID-19. TCRdb keeps only in-frame clones here, not all; method: immunoSEQ multiplex PCR. The sample holds roughly 87,000 clones, approximately 82% seen once. The material sequenced was peripheral blood. This TCR was sampled from a woman aged 70-85 years with acute or convalescent COVID-19. The V gene is TRBV5-4, the J gene TRBJ1-2; TRBD1 matches at 7 bases. Written as DNA, the CDR3 is TGTGCCAGCAGCTTGTCAAAGACAGGGTTCACCCTTAACTATGGCTACACCTTC. The encoded protein is CASSLSKTGFTLNYGYTF.